Presented here are 14 T cell receptor beta chains from one specimen sequenced in a study of cytomegalovirus exposure and HLA in healthy donors. The PCR used 60 Vbeta and 13 Jbeta primers. The repertoire was sequenced with immunoSEQ multiplex PCR; TCRdb's copy has only in-frame clones and lacks some. The table lists about 190,000 clones, 86% of them singletons. The sequenced material came from PBMCs. The receptors derive from a woman aged 25-40 years in good health and CMV-seronegative.

The J gene is TRBJ1-1, the V gene TRBV7-9; 7 bases map to TRBD1. CDR3 length: 14 amino acids. Germline CDR1 SEHNR, CDR2 FQNEAQ (reference sequence). With 5 bases clipped from V and 7 bases from J, the junction kept 10 bases outside the gene matches. The CDR3 loop is CASSLITGASEAFF. The CDR3 coding sequence is TGTGCCAGCAGCCTCATCACAGGGGCGAGTGAAGCTTTCTTT.

This clone was counted between two and nine times. CDR3 sequence: CASRELAGGPSEQFF. DNA for the CDR3: TGTGCCAGCAGGGAATTAGCGGGGGGGCCGAGTGAGCAGTTCTTC. This sequence joins TRBV6-1 and TRBJ2-1; the match to TRBD2 covers 11 bases. CDR1 and CDR2 (germline): MNHNS, SASEGT. J gave up 9 bases and V 6 bases, and 10 bases lay outside the gene matches. The CDR3 is made up of 15 amino acids.

The chain has TRBV28 and TRBJ2-7; the match to TRBD2 covers 7 bases. The germline V gene encodes CDR1 MDHEN and CDR2 SYDVKM. This CDR3 is 17 amino acids long. J lost 3 bases, V lost 4 bases, and 15 bases had no gene match. CDR3 DNA sequence: TGTGCCAGCAGTTCGCCCGGGGGGACTCCAGGACTCTACGAGCAGTACTTC. Protein: CASSSPGGTPGLYEQYF.

The CDR3 DNA sequence: TGTGCCAGCAGTGTCAACAGGGTGTACGAGCAGTACTTC. It specifies CASSVNRVYEQYF. This chain connects TRBV6-1 to TRBJ2-7; a possible D gene is TRBD1 (6 bases). V gave up 4 bases and J gave up 4 bases, with 11 bases separating them. The CDR3 has 13 amino acids. Per germline, CDR1 MNHNS and CDR2 SASEGT.

The rearrangement links TRBV18 to TRBJ2-3; D unresolved. The CDR3 runs 13 residues. Trimming removed 3 bases at V and 0 bases at J, with 4 bases between. CDR1 is KGHSH, CDR2 LQKENI, per germline. The CDR3 sequence: CASSPASTDTQYF. The CDR3 region has the DNA TGTGCCAGCTCACCGGCCAGCACAGATACGCAGTATTTT. Full variable domain (outside the CDR3, taken from reference TRBV18 and TRBJ2-3): NAGVMQNPRHLVRRRGQEARLRCSPMKGHSHVYWYRQLPEEGLKFMVYLQKENIIDESGMPKERFSAEFPKEGPSILRIQQVVRGDSAAYFCASSPASTDTQYFGPGTRLTVL.

The V gene is TRBV5-4, the J gene TRBJ2-7; 11 nucleotides line up with TRBD2. The V and J ends lost 4 bases and 6 bases, in that order; junction bases with no gene match: 9. The germline V gene has CDR1 SGHNT and CDR2 YYREEE (reference sequence). CDR3 length: 15 residues. The CDR3 DNA reads as TGTGCCAGCAGCCGGAGTAGCGGGGGGGCGTCCGAGCAGTACTTC. Translating it yields CASSRSSGGASEQYF.

The V and J genes are TRBV10-3 and TRBJ2-3; 13 nucleotides line up with TRBD2. Trimming took 10 bases from V and 2 from J; bases not matched to a gene: 15. Germline CDR1 reads ENHRY; CDR2 reads SYGVKD. The CDR3 sequence is 18 residues long. CDR3 loop: CATQEDPGLAGTTDTQYF. CDR3 sequence (DNA): TGTGCCACACAGGAAGATCCGGGACTAGCGGGGACCACAGATACGCAGTATTTT.

J is TRBJ2-7 and V is TRBV28; D gene unclear. With 6 bases removed from V and 3 bases from J, the gap between germline ends came to 12 bases. CDR3 length: 13 amino acids. Germline assignment: CDR1 MDHEN and CDR2 SYDVKM. The CDR3 coding sequence is TGTGCCAGCAGAGATGACACAGACTACGAGCAGTACTTC. It translates to CASRDDTDYEQYF.

V gene TRBV29-1 combines with J gene TRBJ2-7; 7 bases line up with TRBD1. CDR1 is SQVTM and CDR2 is ANQGSEA in the germline V gene. The trim removed 4 bases at V and 0 bases at J, leaving 9 bases unmatched. The length of the CDR3 is 15 residues. This CDR3 reads CSVVSRQGSSYEQYF. CDR3 in DNA: TGCAGCGTTGTTTCTAGACAGGGCAGCTCCTACGAGCAGTACTTC.

CDR3 protein: CSVSYSGIQSTDTQYF. CDR3 in DNA: TGCAGCGTATCATATAGCGGGATCCAGAGCACAGATACGCAGTATTTT. This sequence joins TRBV29-1 and TRBJ2-3; 8 bases align to TRBD2. With V trimmed by 6 bases and J by 0 bases, 11 bases remained unmatched. The CDR3 has 16 residues. CDR1 SQVTM and CDR2 ANQGSEA come from the germline V gene.

The rearrangement links TRBV7-8 to TRBJ2-2; 9 bases are shared with TRBD2. In germline, CDR1 is SGHVS, CDR2 FQNEAQ. V shed 3 bases, J shed 5 bases, and the junction held 7 bases outside the gene matches. The CDR3 length is 16 residues. CDR3 residues: CASSLGSGGATGELFF. The CDR3 nucleotides read TGTGCCAGCAGCTTGGGTAGCGGGGGCGCGACCGGGGAGCTGTTTTTT.

The chain links TRBV11-1 to TRBJ2-2; D may be TRBD1 (5 bases). The ends were cut back, 5 bases at V and 5 bases at J, with 15 bases in the middle. Germline CDR1 and CDR2: SGHAT and FQDESV (reference sequence). The CDR3 is 15 residues long. The CDR3 spells CASSRDRPETGELFF. The CDR3 region has the DNA TGTGCCAGCAGCCGAGACAGACCCGAGACCGGGGAGCTGTTTTTT.

A note on this clone: Germline and junction disagree at one end, which may indicate a read error. The gene calls are TRBV19 and TRBJ1-3; D is uncertain. This CDR3 is 14 amino acids long. Germline V gives CDR1 LNHDA, CDR2 SQIVND (reference sequence). CDR3 amino acids: CASSRASTTPQTTF. The CDR3 DNA reads TGTGCCAGTAGTAGGGCCTCCACAACCCCACAGACTACGTTT.

V and J are TRBV27 and TRBJ2-1, with 12 bases identical to TRBD2. Germline lookup yields CDR1 MNHEY and CDR2 SMNVEV (reference sequence). CDR3 length equals 14 residues. Trimming removed 7 bases from V and 15 bases from J; junction bases left unmatched: 13. The CDR3 here is CASTPWTSGDDLFF. The CDR3 DNA is TGTGCCAGCACCCCCTGGACTAGCGGGGATGATCTGTTCTTC.